In its sample, the clone carrying this TCR beta chain was seen a few times. One end of the junction fails to match germline, which may point to a read error. Germline V gives CDR1 SGHDT, CDR2 YYEEEE. The CDR3 runs to 14 residues. The data belong to a study of regulatory T cells in long-lasting Graves disease. In building TCR beta libraries, iRepertoire HTBI primers were used together with Arm-PCR of CDR3 regions. TCRdb re-called the multiplex PCR reads with MiXCR, one entry per CDR3 protein. The sample lists 440,000 or so distinct CDR3 sequences, around 17% occurring once. Indicated time point: newly diagnosed GD, antithyroid drugs for less than 3 months. The TCR library was prepared using RNA isolated from PBMCs. EDTA tubes received approximately 8.4 milliliters of collected peripheral blood. These sequences were also reported in another study, on T cells in Graves' hyperthyroidism and ophthalmopathy. That publication notes: First-round RT-PCR with HTBI primers amplified the TCR CDR3 region.

This rearrangement joins TRBV5-6 to TRBJ2-1; perhaps TRBD2 as D (5 bases). Sequencing used peripheral blood mononuclear cells (PBMCs), obtained at new diagnosis, from a patient treated with antithyroid drugs. The sequence was obtained from a woman in her twenties or thirties with Graves disease. CDR3 DNA sequence: TGTGCCAGCAGCTCTTCGGACTCCGACAATGAGCAGTTCTTC. It codes for CASSSSDSDNEQFF.